One TCR beta chain is described in this entry. Its antigen is still unknown. The data were taken from a study of T cells after yellow fever vaccination. For the study at large: Fractions low in cell number were prepared with SMART-Seq v4 Ultra Low Input. Whole-study findings and limits: Across the CD4 and CD8 compartments, a small share of clonotypes was present in both. Clones that expanded after primary vaccination mostly reappeared after the booster (nearly 98% CD4, about 91% CD8).

By 5'RACE template switching, TCR cDNA was produced, with a universal primer site and UMIs added in the process. Via MiXCR, TCRdb re-called the 5' RACE reads, giving one row per CDR3 protein. The table has some 99,000 distinct CDR3 sequences, approximately 6.3% seen once. The CDR3 runs to 18 residues. This TCR derives from a man between 18 and 29 years old who received the YFV17D yellow fever vaccine. The J gene is TRBJ2-4, the V gene TRBV3-2; the table's D call, TRBD2, has no DNA check behind it. TRBV3-2 is described as a pseudogene. The sample here was CD8+ T cells sorted from PBMCs, taken 10 days after the yellow fever booster vaccination. The CDR3 DNA reads as TGTGCCAGCAGCCAAGCCCCGAGAATAGACCTAGACTTAAACATTCAGTACTTC. Translated: CASSQAPRIDLDLNIQYF.